This is a list of T cell receptor beta chains from one sample in a study of shared clonotypes between healthy human individuals. Generated by immunoSEQ multiplex PCR, the TCRdb table keeps only in-frame clones and is missing some. The sample carries about 2.2 million clones, 85% to 95% recorded once. Sequenced sample: naive CD8+ T cells from PBMCs. The origin of the receptors is a young man in good health. Some clones in this sample may be carry-over from other donors' samples. Each CDR3 is given with its conserved first and last residue. The D gene is left open where the match is weak. Not every row has a clone size; where given, it reads once, few, many or a size class.

abundance: NA; j_gene: TRBJ2-2; v_gene: TRBV19; d_gene: NA; CDR3aa: CASSIVAGEYTGELFF; CDR3nt: TGTGCCAGTAGTATTGTTGCAGGGGAGTACACCGGGGAGCTGTTTTTT
abundance: NA; j_gene: TRBJ2-7; v_gene: TRBV27; d_gene: TRBD2; CDR3aa: CASSLGTSPHEQYF; CDR3nt: TGTGCCAGCAGTTTGGGGACTAGTCCTCACGAGCAGTACTTC
abundance: NA; j_gene: TRBJ2-7; v_gene: TRBV7-9; d_gene: TRBD1; CDR3aa: CASSYPGTGVRRNEQYF; CDR3nt: TGTGCCAGCAGCTACCCCGGGACAGGGGTTCGCCGGAACGAGCAGTACTTC
abundance: few; j_gene: TRBJ2-7; v_gene: TRBV18; d_gene: TRBD2; CDR3aa: CASSPRGLAGGPEQYF; CDR3nt: TGTGCCAGCTCACCACGTGGACTAGCGGGAGGGCCCGAGCAGTACTTC
abundance: NA; j_gene: TRBJ1-4; v_gene: TRBV7-9; d_gene: NA; CDR3aa: CASSPQGALGLFF; CDR3nt: TGTGCCAGCAGTCCCCAGGGTGCGCTGGGACTGTTTTTT
abundance: NA; j_gene: TRBJ2-7; v_gene: TRBV27; d_gene: TRBD1; CDR3aa: CASSPRTGSHEQYF; CDR3nt: TGTGCCAGCAGCCCACGGACAGGGAGCCACGAGCAGTACTTC
abundance: few; j_gene: TRBJ1-5; v_gene: TRBV7-9; d_gene: NA; CDR3aa: CASSPGLGNQPQHF; CDR3nt: TGTGCCAGCAGCCCAGGACTTGGCAATCAGCCCCAGCATTTT
abundance: NA; j_gene: TRBJ2-7; v_gene: TRBV12-5; d_gene: NA; CDR3aa: CASGGGGEQYF; CDR3nt: TGTGCTAGTGGCGGGGGAGGCGAGCAGTACTTC
abundance: few; j_gene: TRBJ1-1; v_gene: TRBV2; d_gene: NA; CDR3aa: CASKSEPMNTEAFF; CDR3nt: TGTGCCAGCAAGTCGGAACCGATGAACACTGAAGCTTTCTTT
abundance: NA; j_gene: TRBJ2-3; v_gene: TRBV7-3; d_gene: NA; CDR3aa: CASSLLGATDTQYF; CDR3nt: TGTGCCAGCAGCCTACTGGGAGCCACAGATACGCAGTATTTT
abundance: NA; j_gene: TRBJ2-2; v_gene: TRBV7-6; d_gene: NA; CDR3aa: CASSLSGELFF; CDR3nt: TGTGCCAGCAGCTTAAGCGGGGAGCTGTTTTTT
abundance: NA; j_gene: TRBJ1-4; v_gene: TRBV11-2; d_gene: TRBD1; CDR3aa: CASSPDRGDEKLFF; CDR3nt: TGTGCCAGCAGTCCGGACAGGGGGGACGAAAAACTGTTTTTT
abundance: once; j_gene: TRBJ2-7; v_gene: TRBV2; d_gene: NA; CDR3aa: CASSPGGPYEQYF; CDR3nt: TGTGCCAGCAGCCCTGGGGGCCCCTACGAGCAGTACTTC
abundance: NA; j_gene: TRBJ1-4; v_gene: TRBV9; d_gene: NA; CDR3aa: CASNPGRPNEKLFF; CDR3nt: TGTGCCAGCAACCCGGGCCGCCCGAATGAAAAACTGTTTTTT
abundance: NA; j_gene: TRBJ1-1; v_gene: TRBV7-9; d_gene: NA; CDR3aa: CASTTGRLPPTDNTEAFF; CDR3nt: TGTGCCAGCACAACGGGGCGACTACCGCCAACCGATAACACTGAAGCTTTCTTT
abundance: NA; j_gene: TRBJ2-7; v_gene: TRBV5-6; d_gene: NA; CDR3aa: CASSVGQTYEQYF; CDR3nt: TGTGCCAGCAGCGTCGGACAGACCTACGAGCAGTACTTC
abundance: NA; j_gene: TRBJ2-7; v_gene: TRBV28; d_gene: TRBD1; CDR3aa: CASSPTGGDEQYF; CDR3nt: TGTGCCAGCAGTCCAACAGGGGGCGACGAGCAGTACTTC
abundance: NA; j_gene: TRBJ2-7; v_gene: TRBV28; d_gene: NA; CDR3aa: CASTPFRTGYEQYF; CDR3nt: TGTGCCAGCACCCCTTTCCGGACGGGTTACGAGCAGTACTTC
abundance: once; j_gene: TRBJ1-5; v_gene: TRBV27; d_gene: NA; CDR3aa: CASSPLGDGQPQHF; CDR3nt: TGTGCCAGCAGTCCCCTAGGGGATGGTCAGCCCCAGCATTTT
abundance: NA; j_gene: TRBJ1-1; v_gene: TRBV27; d_gene: NA; CDR3aa: CASSLGWDDWGRSGEAFF; CDR3nt: TGTGCCAGCAGTCTGGGTTGGGATGACTGGGGGAGATCCGGTGAAGCTTTCTTT
abundance: NA; j_gene: TRBJ2-3; v_gene: TRBV5-6; d_gene: TRBD1; CDR3aa: CASVRRTGMGTDTQYF; CDR3nt: TGTGCCAGCGTGCGCCGGACAGGGATGGGCACAGATACGCAGTATTTT
abundance: NA; j_gene: TRBJ2-1; v_gene: TRBV7-9; d_gene: NA; CDR3aa: CASSSALTEPFNEQFF; CDR3nt: TGTGCCAGCAGCTCAGCGCTGACAGAGCCTTTTAATGAGCAGTTCTTC
abundance: NA; j_gene: TRBJ1-5; v_gene: TRBV6-5; d_gene: NA; CDR3aa: CASGYNQPQHF; CDR3nt: TGTGCCAGCGGTTACAATCAGCCCCAGCATTTT
abundance: once; j_gene: TRBJ2-2; v_gene: TRBV2; d_gene: NA; CDR3aa: CASATEQGGSGELFF; CDR3nt: TGTGCCAGTGCGACAGAACAGGGTGGGTCCGGGGAGCTGTTTTTT
abundance: NA; j_gene: TRBJ1-5; v_gene: TRBV4-1; d_gene: NA; CDR3aa: CASSQEGRGQPQHF; CDR3nt: TGCGCCAGCAGCCAAGAAGGCAGGGGACAGCCCCAGCATTTT
abundance: once; j_gene: TRBJ2-3; v_gene: TRBV5-4; d_gene: TRBD2; CDR3aa: CASSFRLREGLRTDTQYF; CDR3nt: TGTGCCAGCAGCTTCCGATTGAGGGAGGGCTTAAGGACAGATACGCAGTATTTT
abundance: NA; j_gene: TRBJ1-1; v_gene: TRBV7-9; d_gene: NA; CDR3aa: CASSPRGGNTEAFF; CDR3nt: TGTGCCAGCAGCCCGAGGGGTGGGAACACTGAAGCTTTCTTT
abundance: NA; j_gene: TRBJ2-1; v_gene: TRBV2; d_gene: NA; CDR3aa: CASSELGSEQFF; CDR3nt: TGTGCCAGCAGTGAACTGGGGAGTGAGCAGTTCTTC
abundance: NA; j_gene: TRBJ2-5; v_gene: TRBV11-3; d_gene: TRBD1; CDR3aa: CASSLDLTGARETQYF; CDR3nt: TGTGCCAGCAGCTTAGATTTGACAGGGGCACGGGAGACCCAGTACTTC
abundance: NA; j_gene: TRBJ2-7; v_gene: TRBV6-5; d_gene: NA; CDR3aa: CASSYSGRADSYEQYF; CDR3nt: TGTGCCAGCAGTTACTCGGGCCGGGCGGACTCCTACGAGCAGTACTTC
abundance: NA; j_gene: TRBJ1-5; v_gene: TRBV28; d_gene: TRBD1; CDR3aa: CASSFGRGLSNQPQHF; CDR3nt: TGTGCCAGCAGTTTCGGCAGGGGGCTGAGCAATCAGCCCCAGCATTTT
abundance: NA; j_gene: TRBJ2-7; v_gene: TRBV15; d_gene: NA; CDR3aa: CATGVARGAAYEQYF; CDR3nt: TGTGCCACAGGGGTGGCGAGGGGGGCAGCCTACGAGCAGTACTTC
abundance: NA; j_gene: TRBJ2-1; v_gene: TRBV30; d_gene: NA; CDR3aa: CAWSQKGYEQFF; CDR3nt: TGTGCCTGGAGTCAGAAGGGGTACGAGCAGTTCTTC
abundance: NA; j_gene: TRBJ2-2; v_gene: TRBV5-1; d_gene: NA; CDR3aa: CASSLESVIGELFF; CDR3nt: TGCGCCAGCAGCTTGGAATCGGTCATCGGGGAGCTGTTTTTT
abundance: NA; j_gene: TRBJ2-7; v_gene: TRBV2; d_gene: NA; CDR3aa: CASSEGSPSFLYEQYF; CDR3nt: TGTGCCAGCAGTGAAGGCAGCCCATCGTTTCTCTACGAGCAGTACTTC
abundance: NA; j_gene: TRBJ2-6; v_gene: TRBV30; d_gene: NA; CDR3aa: CAWSDWAFGFSGANVLTF; CDR3nt: TGTGCCTGGAGTGACTGGGCGTTTGGGTTCTCTGGGGCCAACGTCCTGACTTTC
abundance: NA; j_gene: TRBJ2-7; v_gene: TRBV7-9; d_gene: TRBD2; CDR3aa: CASRVAGAHEQYF; CDR3nt: TGTGCCAGCAGGGTTGCGGGAGCCCACGAGCAGTACTTC
abundance: once; j_gene: TRBJ2-7; v_gene: TRBV19; d_gene: NA; CDR3aa: CASSITSRYEQYF; CDR3nt: TGTGCCAGTAGTATCACAAGCAGATACGAGCAGTACTTC
abundance: NA; j_gene: TRBJ2-5; v_gene: TRBV9; d_gene: TRBD1; CDR3aa: CASSTRTGKETQYF; CDR3nt: TGTGCCAGCAGCACCAGGACAGGGAAGGAGACCCAGTACTTC
abundance: NA; j_gene: TRBJ2-1; v_gene: TRBV7-8; d_gene: NA; CDR3aa: CASSLALSWVSSYNEQFF; CDR3nt: TGTGCCAGCAGCTTAGCTTTGTCGTGGGTGAGCTCCTACAATGAGCAGTTCTTC
abundance: NA; j_gene: TRBJ2-1; v_gene: TRBV7-9; d_gene: TRBD2; CDR3aa: CASSFYLPASGRARDEQFF; CDR3nt: TGTGCCAGCAGCTTCTACCTCCCGGCTAGCGGGAGGGCCCGTGATGAGCAGTTCTTC
abundance: NA; j_gene: TRBJ2-1; v_gene: TRBV27; d_gene: NA; CDR3aa: CASSLSVGEQFF; CDR3nt: TGTGCCAGCAGTTTAAGTGTTGGAGAGCAGTTCTTC
abundance: NA; j_gene: TRBJ2-1; v_gene: TRBV4-1; d_gene: NA; CDR3aa: CASGRALGEMMQFF; CDR3nt: TGCGCCAGCGGCCGTGCCCTAGGGGAAATGATGCAGTTCTTC
abundance: NA; j_gene: TRBJ1-1; v_gene: TRBV16; d_gene: NA; CDR3aa: CASSLTEVNTEAFF; CDR3nt: TGTGCCAGCAGTCTAACAGAGGTGAACACTGAAGCTTTCTTT
abundance: NA; j_gene: TRBJ2-1; v_gene: TRBV19; d_gene: NA; CDR3aa: CASSQAEGNEQFF; CDR3nt: TGTGCCAGTAGTCAAGCGGAAGGAAATGAGCAGTTCTTC
abundance: once; j_gene: TRBJ2-2; v_gene: TRBV7-9; d_gene: NA; CDR3aa: CASSPTGTNTGELFF; CDR3nt: TGTGCCAGCAGCCCGACTGGGACAAACACCGGGGAGCTGTTTTTT
abundance: NA; j_gene: TRBJ2-7; v_gene: TRBV4-1; d_gene: NA; CDR3aa: CASSHPDGYYEQYF; CDR3nt: TGCGCCAGCAGCCATCCCGACGGTTACTACGAGCAGTACTTC
abundance: NA; j_gene: TRBJ1-2; v_gene: TRBV9; d_gene: NA; CDR3aa: CASSGGSTNYGYTF; CDR3nt: TGTGCCAGCAGCGGCGGATCGACTAACTATGGCTACACCTTC
abundance: NA; j_gene: TRBJ2-7; v_gene: TRBV11-2; d_gene: NA; CDR3aa: CASSLSQGREQYF; CDR3nt: TGTGCCAGCAGCTTGTCACAGGGTAGGGAGCAGTACTTC
abundance: NA; j_gene: TRBJ2-7; v_gene: TRBV7-2; d_gene: NA; CDR3aa: CASSSPGVGEQYF; CDR3nt: TGTGCCAGCAGCTCGCCGGGGGTGGGCGAGCAGTACTTC
abundance: NA; j_gene: TRBJ1-1; v_gene: TRBV5-6; d_gene: TRBD1; CDR3aa: CASSSGQGEAFF; CDR3nt: TGTGCCAGCAGTTCCGGACAGGGGGAAGCTTTCTTT
abundance: NA; j_gene: TRBJ1-1; v_gene: TRBV6-5; d_gene: NA; CDR3aa: CASSFRQSPTEAFF; CDR3nt: TGTGCCAGCAGTTTCCGACAGTCTCCCACTGAAGCTTTCTTT
abundance: NA; j_gene: TRBJ2-1; v_gene: TRBV7-8; d_gene: TRBD2; CDR3aa: CASSLPPPQLAGGPEQFF; CDR3nt: TGTGCCAGCAGCCTGCCTCCTCCCCAACTAGCGGGAGGGCCTGAGCAGTTCTTC
abundance: NA; j_gene: TRBJ2-4; v_gene: TRBV6-1; d_gene: NA; CDR3aa: CASSETGEVYIQYF; CDR3nt: TGTGCCAGCAGTGAAACGGGAGAAGTATACATTCAGTACTTC